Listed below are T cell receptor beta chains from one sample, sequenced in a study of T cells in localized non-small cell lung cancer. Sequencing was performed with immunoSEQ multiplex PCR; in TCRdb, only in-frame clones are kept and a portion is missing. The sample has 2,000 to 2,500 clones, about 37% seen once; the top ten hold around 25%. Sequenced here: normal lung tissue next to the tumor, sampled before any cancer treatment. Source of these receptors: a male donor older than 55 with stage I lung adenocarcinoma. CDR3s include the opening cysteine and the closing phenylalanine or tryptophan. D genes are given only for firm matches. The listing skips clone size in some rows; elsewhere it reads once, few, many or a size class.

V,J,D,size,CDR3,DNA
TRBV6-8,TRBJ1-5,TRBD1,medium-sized,CASRTGVNNQPQHF,TGTGCCAGCAGGACAGGGGTTAACAATCAGCCCCAGCATTTT
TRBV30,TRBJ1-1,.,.,CAWSTGTGRFF,TGTGCCTGGAGTACCGGGACGGGGAGATTCTTT
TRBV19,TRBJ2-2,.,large,CASTDANTGELFF,TGTGCCAGCACTGACGCGAACACCGGGGAGCTGTTTTTT
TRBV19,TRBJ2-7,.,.,CASKPTQTGSSYEQYF,TGTGCCAGTAAACCCACCCAGACGGGTAGCTCCTACGAGCAGTACTTC
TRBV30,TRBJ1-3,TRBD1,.,CAWRDRWANTIYF,TGTGCCTGGAGGGACAGGTGGGCGAACACCATATATTTT
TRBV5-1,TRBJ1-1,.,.,CASSLALAMGNTEAFF,TGCGCCAGCAGCTTGGCCTTGGCGATGGGGAACACTGAAGCTTTCTTT
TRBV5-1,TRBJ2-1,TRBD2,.,CASSLDPRGRAGNEQFF,TGCGCCAGCAGCTTGGATCCACGCGGGAGGGCCGGCAATGAGCAGTTCTTC
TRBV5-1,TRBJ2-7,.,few,CASSTDIIPYEQYF,TGCGCCAGCAGCACAGACATCATTCCCTACGAGCAGTACTTC
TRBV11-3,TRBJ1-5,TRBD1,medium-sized,CASSLGGQGHQPQHF,TGTGCCAGCAGCTTAGGCGGACAGGGACATCAGCCCCAGCATTTT
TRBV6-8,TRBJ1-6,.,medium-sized,CASRRQRGEYSPLHF,TGTGCCAGCAGACGCCAGAGGGGGGAGTATTCACCCCTCCACTTT
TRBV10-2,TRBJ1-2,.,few,CASNYRTGTNYGYTF,TGCGCCAGCAATTACCGGACGGGAACTAACTATGGCTACACCTTC
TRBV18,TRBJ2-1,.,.,CASSPSGTADKNGEQFF,TGTGCCAGCTCACCATCTGGGACTGCGGACAAAAATGGTGAGCAGTTCTTC
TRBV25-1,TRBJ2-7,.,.,CASSRGGSYEQYF,TGTGCCAGCTCCAGGGGGGGTTCCTACGAGCAGTACTTC
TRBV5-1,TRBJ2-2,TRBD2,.,CASSPRGDFGTGELFF,TGCGCCAGCAGCCCGCGGGGGGATTTTGGCACCGGGGAGCTGTTTTTT
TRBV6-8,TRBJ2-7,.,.,CASSLGGGGPSYEQYF,TGTGCCAGCAGCTTAGGAGGAGGCGGACCCTCCTACGAGCAGTACTTC
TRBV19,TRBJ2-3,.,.,CASSIRISDTQYF,TGTGCCAGTAGTATAAGGATTTCAGATACGCAGTATTTT
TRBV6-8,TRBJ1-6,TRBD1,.,CASRQQGWDNSPLHF,TGTGCCAGCAGACAACAGGGGTGGGATAATTCACCCCTCCACTTT
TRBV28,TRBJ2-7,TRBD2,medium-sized,CASEGGGSRYEQYF,TGTGCCAGCGAAGGCGGGGGGTCTCGATACGAGCAGTACTTC
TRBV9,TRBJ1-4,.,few,CASSGIDEVLFF,TGTGCCAGCAGTGGGATCGACGAGGTACTGTTTTTT
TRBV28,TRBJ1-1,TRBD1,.,CASSLQNRRQGDTEAFF,TGTGCCAGCAGTTTACAAAACCGCAGACAGGGGGACACTGAAGCTTTCTTT